One sample yielded the 5 T cell receptor beta chains listed below, sequenced in a study of cytomegalovirus exposure and HLA in healthy donors. PCR used 60 Vbeta primers and 13 Jbeta primers. This table comes from immunoSEQ multiplex PCR, and its TCRdb copy is limited to in-frame clones, with some not included. The data contain some 130,000 clones, approximately 89% of them seen just once; the ten biggest clones take up less than 7%. Sequenced sample: PBMCs. These receptors came from a woman aged 25 to 39 in good health and CMV-seropositive.

The chain uses TRBV19 and TRBJ2-1; the match to TRBD2 covers 8 bases. CDR1 LNHDA and CDR2 SQIVND come from the germline V gene (reference sequence). J gave up 8 bases and V 1 base, and 7 bases lay outside the gene matches. The CDR3 has 15 residues. The CDR3 sequence: CASSIGRGGVDEQFF. CDR3 DNA sequence: TGTGCCAGTAGTATAGGTCGGGGGGGAGTAGATGAGCAGTTCTTC.

This chain uses TRBV19 with TRBJ2-1; D is possibly TRBD2 (5 bases). V was pared by 4 bases and J by 2 bases, with 15 bases between. The CDR3 is 16 residues long. Per germline, CDR1 LNHDA and CDR2 SQIVND (reference sequence). CDR3 region: CASSSWETPAYNEQFF. In nucleotides, the CDR3 is TGTGCCAGTAGTAGCTGGGAGACACCCGCCTACAATGAGCAGTTCTTC.

This chain connects TRBV10-3 to TRBJ1-2, with D uncertain. The CDR3 extends over 15 amino acids. CDR1 and CDR2 (germline): ENHRY, SYGVKD. Trimming stripped 4 bases from V and 5 bases from J, with 17 bases between. The DNA for the CDR3 is TGTGCCATCAGTGCCCCGGGAGGGAGTCATTATGGCTACACCTTC. Protein: CAISAPGGSHYGYTF.

The chain has TRBV29-1 and TRBJ2-7, with 9 nucleotides matching TRBD1. The CDR3 is made up of 14 amino acids. Germline CDR1 and CDR2: SQVTM and ANQGSEA. The ends lost 5 bases at V and 5 bases at J; junction bases unmatched: 10. The CDR3 DNA reads as TGCAGCGTTCACCCCCGGGACAGGGAAGACGAGCAGTACTTC. Protein product: CSVHPRDREDEQYF.

The rearrangement links TRBV6-1 to TRBJ1-4; tentative D call: TRBD1 (5 bases). V was clipped by 8 bases and J by 4 bases, with 11 bases between them. Germline assignment: CDR1 MNHNS and CDR2 SASEGT. There are 13 residues in the CDR3. Here the CDR3 DNA reads TGTGCCAGCGCGGGACTGATTAATGAAAAACTGTTTTTT. Its translation: CASAGLINEKLFF.